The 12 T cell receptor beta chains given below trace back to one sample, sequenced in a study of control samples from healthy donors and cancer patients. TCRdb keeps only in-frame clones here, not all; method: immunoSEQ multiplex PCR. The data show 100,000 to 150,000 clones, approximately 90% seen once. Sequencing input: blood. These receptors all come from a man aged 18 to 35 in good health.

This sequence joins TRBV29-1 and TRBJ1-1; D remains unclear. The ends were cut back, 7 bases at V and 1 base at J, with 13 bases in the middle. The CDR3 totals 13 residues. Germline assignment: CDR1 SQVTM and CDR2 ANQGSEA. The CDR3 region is CSAHLAANTEAFF. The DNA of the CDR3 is TGCAGCGCCCATTTGGCAGCGAACACTGAAGCTTTCTTT.

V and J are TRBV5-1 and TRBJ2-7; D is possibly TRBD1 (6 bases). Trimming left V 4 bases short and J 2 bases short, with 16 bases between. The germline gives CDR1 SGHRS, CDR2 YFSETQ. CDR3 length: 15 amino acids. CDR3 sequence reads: CASSPDYRDPYEQYF. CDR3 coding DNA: TGCGCCAGCAGCCCCGACTACAGGGACCCCTACGAGCAGTACTTC.

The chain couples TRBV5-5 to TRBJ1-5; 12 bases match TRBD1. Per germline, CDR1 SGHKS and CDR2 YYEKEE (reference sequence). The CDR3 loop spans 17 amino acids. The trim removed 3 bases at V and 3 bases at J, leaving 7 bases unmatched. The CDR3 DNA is TGTGCCAGCAGCTCACCGGGACAGGGGGCTCACAATCAGCCCCAGCATTTT. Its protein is CASSSPGQGAHNQPQHF.

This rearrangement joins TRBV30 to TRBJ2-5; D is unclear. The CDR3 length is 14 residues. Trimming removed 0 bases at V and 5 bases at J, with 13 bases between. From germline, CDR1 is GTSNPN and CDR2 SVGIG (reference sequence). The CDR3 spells CAWSVPLPRETQYF. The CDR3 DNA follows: TGTGCCTGGAGTGTACCGTTGCCTCGGGAGACCCAGTACTTC.

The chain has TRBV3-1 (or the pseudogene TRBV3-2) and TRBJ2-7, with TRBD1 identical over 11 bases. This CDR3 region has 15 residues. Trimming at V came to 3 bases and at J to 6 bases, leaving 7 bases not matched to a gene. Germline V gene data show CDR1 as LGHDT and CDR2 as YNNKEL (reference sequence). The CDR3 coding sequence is TGTGCCAGCAGCCACGGACAGGGGGCTGCCGGCGAGCAGTACTTC. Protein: CASSHGQGAAGEQYF.

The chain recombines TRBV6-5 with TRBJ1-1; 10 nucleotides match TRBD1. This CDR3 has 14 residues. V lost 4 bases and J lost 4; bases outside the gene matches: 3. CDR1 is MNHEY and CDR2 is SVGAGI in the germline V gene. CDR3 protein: CASSWRTGGTEAFF. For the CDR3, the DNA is TGTGCCAGCAGTTGGAGGACAGGGGGCACTGAAGCTTTCTTT.

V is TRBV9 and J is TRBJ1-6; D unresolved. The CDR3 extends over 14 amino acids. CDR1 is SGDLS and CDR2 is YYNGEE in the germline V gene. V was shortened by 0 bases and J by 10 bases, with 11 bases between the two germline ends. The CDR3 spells CASSVERVQSPLHF. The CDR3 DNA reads TGTGCCAGCAGCGTAGAAAGGGTTCAGTCACCCCTCCACTTT.

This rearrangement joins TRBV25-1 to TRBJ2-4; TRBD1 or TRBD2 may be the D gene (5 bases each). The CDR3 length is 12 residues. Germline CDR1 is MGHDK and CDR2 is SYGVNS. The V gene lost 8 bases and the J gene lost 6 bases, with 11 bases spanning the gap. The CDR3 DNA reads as TGTGCCAGCGAAGGGGACCGAAACATTCAGTACTTC. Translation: CASEGDRNIQYF.

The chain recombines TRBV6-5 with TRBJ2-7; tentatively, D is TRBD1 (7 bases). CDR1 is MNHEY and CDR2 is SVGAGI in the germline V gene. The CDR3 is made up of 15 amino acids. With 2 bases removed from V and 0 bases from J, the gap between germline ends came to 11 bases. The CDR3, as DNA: TGTGCCAGCAGTTACGCAGGGGGGAGCTCCTACGAGCAGTACTTC. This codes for CASSYAGGSSYEQYF.

Here the CDR3 reads CASSPPHAGRDTEAFF. CDR3 nucleotides: TGTGCCAGCTCACCGCCGCACGCAGGGAGGGACACTGAAGCTTTCTTT. The rearrangement joins TRBV18 to TRBJ1-1; the D gene is possibly TRBD1 (5 bases). This CDR3 has 16 amino acids. The germline CDR1 and CDR2 sequences are KGHSH and LQKENI. Trimming cost V 3 bases and J 3 bases, with 17 bases left between them.

The CDR3 DNA follows: TGCGCCAGCAGGGGGCTGCGAGTTTTGGGAACTGAAGCTTTCTTT. This translates into CASRGLRVLGTEAFF. J is TRBJ1-1 and V is TRBV5-1; D possibly corresponds to TRBD1 (5 bases). Trimming cost V 5 bases and J 5 bases, with 19 bases left between them. CDR1 and CDR2 from the germline V gene are SGHRS and YFSETQ. The CDR3 is 15 amino acids.

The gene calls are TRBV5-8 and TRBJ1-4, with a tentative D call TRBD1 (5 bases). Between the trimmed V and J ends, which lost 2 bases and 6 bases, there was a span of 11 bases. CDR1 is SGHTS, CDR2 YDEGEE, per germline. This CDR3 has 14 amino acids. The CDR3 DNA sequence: TGTGCCAGCAGCTTTGGAGACAGTGATGAAAAACTGTTTTTT. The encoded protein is CASSFGDSDEKLFF.